This TCR beta chain was sequenced for a study of blood T cell repertoires in COVID-19. The data were produced by immunoSEQ multiplex PCR, yet TCRdb's version contains in-frame clones alone and is incomplete. The table has roughly 520,000 clones, roughly 88% seen once; the top ten hold 1.5% to 2%. This CDR3 is 15 amino acids long. Germline V lookup: CDR1 MNHEY, CDR2 SMNVEV (reference sequence). V lost 2 bases and J 0 bases, leaving 10 bases between the germline ends. The receptor was derived from a woman aged 40 to 50 who had recovered from COVID-19. The chain has TRBV27 and TRBJ1-1, with D unclear. The specimen sequenced was PBMCs or T cells enriched from blood (not recorded which). The CDR3 coding sequence is TGTGCCAGCAGTTTAGCAGAAAAGATGAACACTGAAGCTTTCTTT. It codes for CASSLAEKMNTEAFF.